The 10 T cell receptor beta chains below were found in one sample sequenced in a study of OX40 agonist ivuxolimab in advanced cancers. TCRdb keeps only in-frame clones here, not all; method: immunoSEQ multiplex PCR. The data contain around 26,000 clones, 65% to 90% of them singletons. Sequences were derived from CD4+ or CD8+ T cells sorted from blood, sampled in a trial of the OX40 agonist ivuxolimab. The receptors were sampled from an adult with an advanced solid tumor such as melanoma, head and neck, liver or kidney cancer.

The chain has TRBV27 and TRBJ2-5; 9 bases agree with TRBD1. With V trimmed by 4 bases and J by 2 bases, 5 bases remained unmatched. The CDR3 is 15 residues long. Germline-derived CDR1 and CDR2 are MNHEY and SMNVEV (reference sequence). The CDR3 protein is CASSSPGQGQETQYF. CDR3 sequence (DNA): TGTGCCAGCAGTTCTCCGGGACAGGGACAAGAGACCCAGTACTTC.

This sequence joins TRBV4-1 and TRBJ1-1; 8 nucleotides match TRBD1. The CDR3 covers 15 residues. With 3 bases clipped from V and 3 bases from J, the junction kept 6 bases outside the gene matches. From germline, CDR1 is MGHRA and CDR2 YSYEKL. The CDR3 sequence is CASSQNRGLDTEAFF. The DNA of the CDR3 is TGCGCCAGCAGCCAGAACAGGGGGTTGGACACTGAAGCTTTCTTT.

This chain links TRBV20-1 with TRBJ2-7; a weak D match, TRBD2 (5 bases). The V gene lost 2 bases and the J gene lost 6 bases, with 8 bases spanning the gap. CDR1 and CDR2 (germline): DFQATT, SNEGSKA (reference sequence). CDR3 length: 11 amino acids. The CDR3, as DNA: TGCAGTGCTAGATCGGCGGGCGAGCAGTACTTC. Its translation is CSARSAGEQYF.

This chain connects TRBV7-9 to TRBJ2-2; D gene uncertain. Trimming left V 4 bases short and J 2 bases short, with 2 bases between. This CDR3 is built from 12 residues. Germline V gene lookup returns CDR1 SEHNR and CDR2 FQNEAQ (reference sequence). CDR3 coding DNA: TGTGCCAGCAGCTCAAACACCGGGGAGCTGTTTTTT. Translated, it gives CASSSNTGELFF.

The genes are TRBV5-6 and TRBJ1-1; TRBD1 matches at 8 bases. In germline, CDR1 is SGHDT, CDR2 YYEEEE. V lost 4 bases and J lost 3; bases outside the gene matches: 8. The CDR3 covers 15 residues. CDR3 in amino acids: CASSGADRADTEAFF. CDR3 bases: TGTGCCAGCAGCGGCGCGGACAGGGCGGACACTGAAGCTTTCTTT.

The rearrangement joins TRBV5-6 to TRBJ1-2; D ambiguous. The germline V and J ends were trimmed by 0 bases and 5 bases, with 14 bases remaining between them. Germline assignment: CDR1 SGHDT and CDR2 YYEEEE. The CDR3 has 15 amino acids. The CDR3 here is CASSLAGPLRYGYTF. The CDR3 DNA reads as TGTGCCAGCAGCTTGGCCGGCCCTCTACGATATGGCTACACCTTC.

The V and J genes are TRBV7-9 and TRBJ2-1; no clear D gene. CDR1 is SEHNR and CDR2 is FQNEAQ in the germline V gene (reference sequence). The CDR3 runs 12 residues. Trimming shortened V by 1 base and J by 6 bases, and 4 bases separated the two germline ends. CDR3 region: CASSLGVNEQFF. The DNA for the CDR3 is TGTGCCAGCAGCTTAGGGGTCAATGAGCAGTTCTTC. Variable domain in full (rest from reference TRBV7-9 and TRBJ2-1): DTGVSQNPRHKITKRGQNVTFRCDPISEHNRLYWYRQTLGQGPEFLTYFQNEAQLEKSRLLSDRFSAERPKGSFSTLEIQRTEQGDSAMYLCASSLGVNEQFFGPGTRLTVL.

The table lists this clone with a few counts. This chain links TRBV19 with TRBJ2-2; no definite D call. Trimming pared 7 bases from V and 4 bases from J, leaving 10 bases between. Per the germline V gene, CDR1 is LNHDA and CDR2 is SQIVND (reference sequence). There are 13 residues in the CDR3. CDR3 sequence reads: CASMATATGELFF. For the CDR3, the DNA is TGTGCCAGTATGGCGACGGCCACCGGGGAGCTGTTTTTT.

This clone was observed many times. The chain is built from TRBV6-1 and TRBJ2-2; 13 bases fit TRBD2. Trimming at V came to 4 bases and at J to 6 bases, leaving 2 bases not matched to a gene. CDR1 and CDR2 (germline): MNHNS, SASEGT. The CDR3 length is 15 residues. The CDR3 sequence: CASSGTSGGAGELFF. In DNA, the CDR3 is TGTGCCAGCAGTGGGACTAGCGGGGGAGCCGGGGAGCTGTTTTTT.

CDR3 in DNA: TGTGCCAGCAGTTCCGGGTCGACAGGGCTGGATTCACCCCTCCACTTT. Translated, it gives CASSSGSTGLDSPLHF. The rearrangement uses TRBV13 and TRBJ1-6; 7 nucleotides match TRBD1. There are 16 residues in the CDR3. Germline V CDR1 and CDR2: PRHDT, FYEKMQ (reference sequence). V dropped 6 bases and J dropped 8; count of bases not matched to a gene: 13. The full variable domain, with the rest looked up from reference TRBV13 and TRBJ1-6, is AAGVIQSPRHLIKEKRETATLKCYPIPRHDTVYWYQQGPGQDPQFLISFYEKMQSDKGSIPDRFSAQQFSDYHSELNMSSLELGDSALYFCASSSGSTGLDSPLHFGNGTRLTVT.